This T cell receptor (beta chain) is drawn from a study of cytotoxic CD8 clonotypes in ibrutinib-treated CLL. Study-wide context: Outcomes included around 24 partial and 2 complete responses; after median 68 months, roughly 14 stayed remitted and 12 progressed. Per sample, productive templates averaged approximately 260,000 and productive rearrangements averaged around 100,000.

Regarding this clone: What it recognizes is unknown.

Extraction of 1.5 to 2.5 micrograms of genomic DNA from cryopreserved PBMCs supplied material for TCR beta libraries. The table came from immunoSEQ multiplex PCR; TCRdb's copy has only in-frame clones and leaves some out. This table holds about 84,000 clones, about 82% found once. The study, taken as a whole, reports: Measured clonality at baseline was greater than in age-matched healthy donors and tracked with circulating CD8+ T-cell counts.

This CDR3 region has 19 residues. Trimming removed 2 bases from V and 5 bases from J; junction bases left unmatched: 16. Germline values: CDR1 MGHRA, CDR2 YSYEKL. The sequences come from PBMCs, collected before ibrutinib treatment. This clonotype was sampled from a human donor with chronic lymphocytic leukemia. V is TRBV4-1 and J is TRBJ2-3, with 10 bases fitting TRBD2. The DNA of the CDR3 is TGCGCCAGCAGCCAAAGGCCGTCAGGCACTAGCGGGGCCGGAGATACGCAGTATTTT. Translating it yields CASSQRPSGTSGAGDTQYF.